The 29 T cell receptor beta chains given below trace back to one sample, sequenced in a study of identical twins. TCRdb processed the 5' RACE reads anew with MiXCR; each CDR3 protein has one entry. In the table there are around 530,000 distinct CDR3 sequences, 13% to 15% of which are singletons. Another study also made use of these data, one on yellow fever vaccine responses in identical twins.

The sequencing input was CD4+ T cells sorted from blood. Source of these receptors: a woman between 18 and 30 years old in good health.

This clonotype was counted between two and nine times. The rearrangement uses TRBV20-1 and TRBJ1-6; no definite D call. The CDR3 spans 15 residues. Trimming stripped 6 bases from V and 14 bases from J, with 26 bases between. Germline CDR1 DFQATT, CDR2 SNEGSKA (reference sequence). The CDR3 reads CSAQATDTPIRSLHF. The CDR3 DNA follows: TGCAGTGCGCAGGCTACCGACACGCCTATAAGGTCCCTCCACTTT.

This clonotype was seen a few times. The J gene is TRBJ1-5, the V gene TRBV12-3 or TRBV12-4; 7 nucleotides agree with TRBD1. The CDR3 covers 17 residues. V lost 3 bases and J lost 1; bases outside the gene matches: 9. The DNA for the CDR3 is TGTGCCAGCAGTTTCCTCCGGGACAGCCTAAGCAATCAGCCCCAGCATTTT. Its protein is CASSFLRDSLSNQPQHF.

This rearrangement joins TRBV5-5 to TRBJ2-1, with TRBD2 identical over 7 bases. Per the germline V gene, CDR1 is SGHKS and CDR2 is YYEKEE (reference sequence). Trimming removed 1 base from V and 8 bases from J; junction bases left unmatched: 9. This CDR3 is 15 amino acids long. The CDR3 loop reads CASSLYVGGVDEQFF. The CDR3, as DNA: TGTGCCAGCAGCTTGTACGTGGGAGGGGTCGATGAGCAGTTCTTC.

The chain joins TRBV20-1 to TRBJ2-2; a possible D gene is TRBD1 (6 bases). V shed 0 bases and J shed 4 bases, with 12 bases lying between them. The germline CDR1 and CDR2 sequences are DFQATT and SNEGSKA (reference sequence). This CDR3 has 15 residues. CDR3 DNA sequence: TGCAGTGCTAGAGATAGGGGGAAGGGCACCGGGGAGCTGTTTTTT. Its protein product is CSARDRGKGTGELFF.

This clonotype occurred a few times. The chain recombines TRBV6-1 with TRBJ2-3, with D perhaps TRBD2 (6 bases). Germline values: CDR1 MNHNS, CDR2 SASEGT. This CDR3 comprises 14 residues. Trimming removed 8 bases at V and 1 base at J, with 13 bases between. For the CDR3, the DNA is TGTGCCAGCGCCGGGGGACGGCGCACAGATACGCAGTATTTT. It encodes CASAGGRRTDTQYF.

This clonotype was recorded at least ten times. V and J are TRBV3-1 and TRBJ2-7, with D perhaps matching TRBD2 (5 bases). Germline V gene data show CDR1 as LGHDT and CDR2 as YNNKEL (reference sequence). V shed 0 bases and J shed 1 base, with 7 bases lying between them. This CDR3 is 14 amino acids long. CDR3 sequence: CASSQEGSSYEQYF. In nucleotides, the CDR3 is TGTGCCAGCAGCCAAGAAGGGAGTTCCTACGAGCAGTACTTC.

This sequence joins TRBV12-3 or TRBV12-4 and TRBJ2-7; D possibly corresponds to TRBD2 (7 bases). The length of the CDR3 is 16 residues. The V end lost 0 bases, the J end lost 2 bases, and 14 bases lay between the germline ends. Here the CDR3 DNA reads TGTGCCAGCAGTTTAGCTGGGACTAAGGGGGCCTACGAGCAGTACTTC. Its translation: CASSLAGTKGAYEQYF.

This clonotype was found a few times. The rearrangement uses TRBV4-1 and TRBJ1-6; 7 bases fit TRBD1. Germline V gene data show CDR1 as MGHRA and CDR2 as YSYEKL. The CDR3 runs to 16 residues. The junction had 6 bases not matched to a gene; V was cut back by 2 bases and J by 5 bases. The CDR3 protein is CASSQYRDRDNSPLHF. The CDR3 DNA sequence: TGCGCCAGCAGCCAATACCGGGACAGAGATAATTCACCCCTCCACTTT.

The genes are TRBV11-2 and TRBJ2-7, with TRBD2 matching 11 bases. CDR1 and CDR2 from the germline V gene are SGHAT and FQNNGV. This CDR3 spans 16 amino acids. J gave up 9 bases and V 5 bases, and 15 bases lay outside the gene matches. This CDR3 is CASSPTSGDTYDGQYV. CDR3 bases: TGTGCCAGCAGCCCGACTAGCGGGGATACCTACGACGGGCAGTACGTC.

This clonotype was recorded a few times. This chain links TRBV11-3 with TRBJ1-2, with D uncertain. The length of the CDR3 is 14 residues. Between the trimmed V and J ends, which lost 4 bases and 7 bases, there was a span of 16 bases. The V gene's germline CDR1 is SGHNT and CDR2 YENEEA. The CDR3 coding sequence is TGTGCCAGCAGCTATCCTGACGGCCTGGGTGGCTACACCTTC. This encodes CASSYPDGLGGYTF. The whole variable domain, remainder taken from reference TRBV11-3 and TRBJ1-2, is EAGVVQSPRYKIIEKKQPVAFWCNPISGHNTLYWYLQNLGQGPELLIRYENEEAVDDSQLPKDRFSAERLKGVDSTLKIQPAELGDSAVYLCASSYPDGLGGYTFGSGTRLTVV.

The chain combines TRBV18 with TRBJ2-2; TRBD2 matches 9 bases. Germline-derived CDR1 and CDR2 are KGHSH and LQKENI. The CDR3 is made up of 17 amino acids. The V gene end was trimmed by 3 bases and the J gene end by 2 bases; junction bases not matched to a gene: 7. The CDR3 DNA follows: TGTGCCAGCTCACCTTCGCTAGCGGGGACCAACACCGGGGAGCTGTTTTTT. This encodes CASSPSLAGTNTGELFF.

In its sample, this clonotype was seen a few times. V gene TRBV11-2 combines with J gene TRBJ2-1, with D possibly matching TRBD2 (6 bases). Trimming left V 2 bases short and J 7 bases short, with 12 bases between. Germline-derived CDR1 and CDR2 are SGHAT and FQNNGV. The CDR3 extends over 14 amino acids. CDR3 region: CASSLSPGRNEQFF. The CDR3 DNA reads as TGTGCCAGCAGCTTATCTCCGGGGAGGAATGAGCAGTTCTTC.

This clonotype was seen more than once but under ten times. The rearrangement links TRBV7-2 to TRBJ2-7, with TRBD2 identical over 9 bases. Germline V CDR1 and CDR2: SGHTA, FQGNSA. V shed 3 bases, J shed 4 bases, and the junction held 4 bases outside the gene matches. The CDR3 consists of 14 residues. CDR3 coding DNA: TGTGCCAGCAGCTTGCTAGCGGGGACTTACGAGCAGTACTTC. It yields the protein CASSLLAGTYEQYF. The full variable domain, completed using reference TRBV7-2 and TRBJ2-7, is GAGVSQSPSNKVTEKGKDVELRCDPISGHTALYWYRQSLGQGLEFLIYFQGNSAPDKSGLPSDRFSAERTGGSVSTLTIQRTQQEDSAVYLCASSLLAGTYEQYFGPGTRLTVT.

V and J are TRBV5-1 and TRBJ2-7; 12 bases are a match to TRBD1. Germline V gene sequence: CDR1 SGHRS, CDR2 YFSETQ. Trimming removed 0 bases from V and 2 bases from J; junction bases left unmatched: 3. There are 16 residues in the CDR3. DNA of the CDR3: TGCGCCAGCAGCTTGGCGGGGACAGGGGGCCCCTACGAGCAGTACGTC. Its translation is CASSLAGTGGPYEQYV.

J is TRBJ2-2 and V is TRBV15; unclear D gene. Germline V gene sequence: CDR1 LNHNV, CDR2 YYDKDF (reference sequence). The CDR3 extends over 13 amino acids. Trimming removed 3 bases from V and 6 bases from J, with 8 bases in between. CDR3 in amino acids: CATSRDLAGELFF. The CDR3 nucleotides read TGTGCCACCAGCAGGGATCTCGCCGGGGAGCTGTTTTTT.

The chain is built from TRBV10-3 and TRBJ2-7, with TRBD1 matching over 7 bases. The CDR3 is made up of 12 amino acids. CDR1 and CDR2 (germline): ENHRY, SYGVKD. V lost 6 bases and J lost 7; bases outside the gene matches: 6. The CDR3 coding sequence is TGTGCCATCAGCAGAAACAGGGGTGAGCAGTACTTC. Translated: CAISRNRGEQYF.

This clonotype was seen more than once but under ten times. The chain carries TRBV28 and TRBJ2-5, with 8 bases matching TRBD1. Looked up from germline, CDR1 is MDHEN and CDR2 is SYDVKM. Trimming at V came to 2 bases and at J to 4 bases, leaving 9 bases not matched to a gene. The CDR3 totals 16 residues. This CDR3 is CASSLPTGGFLETQYF. CDR3 in DNA: TGTGCCAGCAGTTTACCCACAGGGGGTTTTTTAGAGACCCAGTACTTC.

There are a few counts of this clonotype. J is TRBJ2-3 and V is TRBV6-1; the D gene is possibly TRBD1 (6 bases). V lost 6 bases, J lost 7 bases, and 17 bases lay in between. Germline lookup yields CDR1 MNHNS and CDR2 SASEGT. The CDR3 runs to 14 residues. In nucleotides, the CDR3 is TGTGCCAGCAGCCCCGTGGGGGCCTGGTATACGCAGTATTTT. Encoded protein: CASSPVGAWYTQYF.

This chain links TRBV12-3 or TRBV12-4 with TRBJ2-1; 12 bases agree with TRBD2. This CDR3 has 14 residues. The ends lost 6 bases at V and 8 bases at J; junction bases unmatched: 5. The CDR3 is CASRASGRAYEQFF. CDR3 DNA sequence: TGTGCCAGCAGGGCTAGCGGGAGGGCCTATGAGCAGTTCTTC.

V is TRBV12-3 or TRBV12-4 and J is TRBJ1-1; D is undetermined. The CDR3 is 15 residues long. V lost 3 bases and J lost 1, with 12 bases in between. The CDR3 is CASSFGEGGNTEAFF. The CDR3 nucleotides are TGTGCCAGCAGTTTCGGTGAGGGAGGGAACACTGAAGCTTTCTTT.

Only a few counts were recorded for this clonotype. This chain connects TRBV7-3 to TRBJ2-1, with D tentatively TRBD2 (5 bases). Germline lookup yields CDR1 SGHTA and CDR2 FQGTGA. This CDR3 has 13 residues. V lost 5 bases to trimming and J lost 9 bases, with 14 bases between them. CDR3 region: CASSLGIASEQFF. In DNA form, the CDR3 reads TGTGCCAGCAGCCTCGGGATCGCGTCTGAGCAGTTCTTC.

This clonotype has at least ten counts. The chain couples TRBV20-1 to TRBJ1-1, with 12 nucleotides matching TRBD1. The ends lost 1 base at V and 11 bases at J; junction bases unmatched: 11. The CDR3 length is 15 residues. Per germline, CDR1 DFQATT and CDR2 SNEGSKA (reference sequence). The CDR3, as DNA: TGCAGTGCTAGAGGGCGGGACAGGGGGCTTGAGTTGGCTTTCTTT. Its translation: CSARGRDRGLELAFF.

The chain links TRBV29-1 to TRBJ2-2; TRBD2 aligns across 15 bases. V shed 7 bases and J 1 base; nucleotides not matched to a gene: 1. Germline CDR1 and CDR2: SQVTM and ANQGSEA. This CDR3 spans 15 amino acids. This chain's CDR3 is CSGGLAGGNTGELFF. For the CDR3, the DNA is TGCAGCGGGGGACTAGCGGGAGGGAACACCGGGGAGCTGTTTTTT.

This clonotype occurred many times. This chain connects TRBV5-1 to TRBJ2-2; TRBD1 is a possible D gene (5 bases). The length of the CDR3 is 16 residues. V lost 4 bases and J 4 bases, leaving 17 bases between the germline ends. CDR1 SGHRS and CDR2 YFSETQ come from the germline V gene. The CDR3 sequence: CASSVSGILPTGELFF. CDR3 coding DNA: TGCGCCAGCAGCGTTTCAGGGATCCTCCCCACCGGGGAGCTGTTTTTT.

V gene TRBV12-3 or TRBV12-4 combines with J gene TRBJ1-2; D might be TRBD1 (5 bases). CDR3 size: 14 residues. V lost 2 bases, J lost 6 bases, and 13 bases lay in between. The CDR3 DNA is TGTGCCAGCAGTTTAAACCCAGGGACCGATGGCTACACCTTC. It codes for CASSLNPGTDGYTF.

This clonotype was picked up a small number of times. The CDR3 DNA reads as TGTGCCAGCAGCTTGAGTAGCGGTCGCACAGATACGCAGTATTTT. It is translated as CASSLSSGRTDTQYF. The chain recombines TRBV7-2 with TRBJ2-3, with D perhaps TRBD2 (6 bases). From germline, CDR1 is SGHTA and CDR2 FQGNSA. Between the trimmed V and J ends, which lost 3 bases and 1 base, there was a span of 11 bases. The CDR3 is 15 amino acids. Full variable domain (remainder filled in from reference TRBV7-2 and TRBJ2-3): GAGVSQSPSNKVTEKGKDVELRCDPISGHTALYWYRQSLGQGLEFLIYFQGNSAPDKSGLPSDRFSAERTGGSVSTLTIQRTQQEDSAVYLCASSLSSGRTDTQYFGPGTRLTVL.

This clonotype has only a few counts. The V gene is TRBV2, the J gene TRBJ2-5; weak D call: TRBD2 (6 bases). Deletions cut 11 bases from V and 2 bases from J, with 12 bases between. The CDR3 length is 12 residues. From germline, CDR1 is SNHLY and CDR2 FYNNEI. The CDR3 region has the DNA TGTGCCGACGGACGGGAGCAAGAGACCCAGTACTTC. It is translated as CADGREQETQYF.

For the CDR3, the DNA is TGTGCCAGCAGTCCGGTACAGGGGAACACTGAAGCTTTCTTT. This gives the protein CASSPVQGNTEAFF. The chain couples TRBV3-1 to TRBJ1-1, with D perhaps TRBD1 (6 bases). The CDR3 has 14 residues. The V end was cut by 6 bases, the J end by 1 base, with 12 bases between. Germline V gene sequence: CDR1 LGHDT, CDR2 YNNKEL (reference sequence).

This clonotype was seen only a few times. This chain uses TRBV24-1 with TRBJ2-3; the D gene is possibly TRBD2 (6 bases). Trimming shortened V by 3 bases and J by 2 bases, and 14 bases separated the two germline ends. Germline V gene sequence: CDR1 KGHDR, CDR2 SFDVKD. The CDR3 has 16 amino acids. CDR3 in DNA: TGTGCCACCAGTGATACCCGGGGAGGTTACACAGATACGCAGTATTTT. Amino acid sequence: CATSDTRGGYTDTQYF.